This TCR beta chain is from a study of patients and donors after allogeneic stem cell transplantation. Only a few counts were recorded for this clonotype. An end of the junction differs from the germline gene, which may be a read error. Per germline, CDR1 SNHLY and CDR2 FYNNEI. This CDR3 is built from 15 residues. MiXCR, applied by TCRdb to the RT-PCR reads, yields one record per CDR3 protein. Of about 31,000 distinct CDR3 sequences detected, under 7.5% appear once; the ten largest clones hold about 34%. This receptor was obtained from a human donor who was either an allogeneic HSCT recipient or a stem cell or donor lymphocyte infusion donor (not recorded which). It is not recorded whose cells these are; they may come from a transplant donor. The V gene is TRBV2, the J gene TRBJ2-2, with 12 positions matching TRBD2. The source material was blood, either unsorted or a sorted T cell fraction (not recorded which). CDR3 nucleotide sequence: TGTGCCAGCAGTAGGACTAGCGGGACGACCGGGGATCTGTTTTTT. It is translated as CASSRTSGTTGDLFF.